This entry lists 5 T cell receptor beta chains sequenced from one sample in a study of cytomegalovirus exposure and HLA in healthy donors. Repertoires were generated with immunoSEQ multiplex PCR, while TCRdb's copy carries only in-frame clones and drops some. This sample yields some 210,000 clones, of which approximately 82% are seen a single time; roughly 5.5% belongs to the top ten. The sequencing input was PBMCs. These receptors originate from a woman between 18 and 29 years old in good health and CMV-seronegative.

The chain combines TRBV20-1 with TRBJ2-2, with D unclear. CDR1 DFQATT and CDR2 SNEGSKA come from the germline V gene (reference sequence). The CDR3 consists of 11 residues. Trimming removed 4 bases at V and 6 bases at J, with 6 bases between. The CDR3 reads CSAIMSGELFF. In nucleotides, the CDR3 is TGCAGTGCTATAATGTCCGGGGAGCTGTTTTTT.

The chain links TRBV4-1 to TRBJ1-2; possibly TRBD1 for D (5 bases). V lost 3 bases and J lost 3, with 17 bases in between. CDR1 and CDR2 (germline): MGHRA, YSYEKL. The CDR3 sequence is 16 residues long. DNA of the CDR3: TGCGCCAGCAGCCAGGGCCCTTGGGGACTTGACTATGGCTACACCTTC. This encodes CASSQGPWGLDYGYTF.

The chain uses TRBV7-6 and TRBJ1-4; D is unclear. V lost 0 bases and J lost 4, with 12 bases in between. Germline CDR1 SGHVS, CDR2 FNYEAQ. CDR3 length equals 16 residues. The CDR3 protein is CASSLALRARNEKLFF. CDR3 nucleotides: TGTGCCAGCAGCTTAGCCCTAAGGGCCCGTAATGAAAAACTGTTTTTT.

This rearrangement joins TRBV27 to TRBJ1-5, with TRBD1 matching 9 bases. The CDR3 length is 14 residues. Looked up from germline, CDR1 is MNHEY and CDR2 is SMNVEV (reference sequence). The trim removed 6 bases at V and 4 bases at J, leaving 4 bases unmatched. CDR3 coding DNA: TGTGCCAGCAGCTTACAGGGGGCAAATCAGCCCCAGCATTTT. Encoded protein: CASSLQGANQPQHF.

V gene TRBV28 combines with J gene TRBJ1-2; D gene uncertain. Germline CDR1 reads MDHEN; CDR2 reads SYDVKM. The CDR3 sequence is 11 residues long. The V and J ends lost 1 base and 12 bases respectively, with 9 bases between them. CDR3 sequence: CASSLYPWDTF. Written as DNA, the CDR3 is TGTGCCAGCAGTTTATACCCTTGGGACACCTTC.